There are a few counts of the clone carrying this T cell receptor (beta chain). What it recognizes is unknown. The data are from a study of T-cell memory formation after mild COVID-19. Study-wide context: Largely, the TCR clusters proved donor specific. Overall study results and limits: Cross-reactive memory seemingly joined, as some responding clones were found in pre-infection memory. Among clones peaking at day 37 in the second wave, SARS-CoV-2 specificity remained unconfirmed.

V shed 6 bases and J 5 bases; nucleotides not matched to a gene: 11. Germline V gives CDR1 LGHNA, CDR2 YNFKEQ. This CDR3 has 15 amino acids. The TCR alpha and TCR beta cDNA libraries, bearing sample barcodes and UMIs, were generated by 5'RACE using constant-segment primers. TCRdb re-derived calls from the 5' RACE reads in MiXCR, one entry per CDR3 protein. The sample lists about 400,000 distinct CDR3 sequences; about an eighth were seen once. The source material was PBMCs or a T cell subset sorted from them (not recorded which). The sequence came from a man aged 18 to 30 who had mild COVID-19 (a few samples of this study predate the infection). Cell type and time point are not known. V and J are TRBV4-2 and TRBJ1-2; 8 nucleotides align to TRBD1. CDR3 amino acids: CASRPSGGWGYGYTF. The CDR3 DNA reads TGTGCCAGCAGACCCTCAGGGGGCTGGGGGTATGGCTACACCTTC.